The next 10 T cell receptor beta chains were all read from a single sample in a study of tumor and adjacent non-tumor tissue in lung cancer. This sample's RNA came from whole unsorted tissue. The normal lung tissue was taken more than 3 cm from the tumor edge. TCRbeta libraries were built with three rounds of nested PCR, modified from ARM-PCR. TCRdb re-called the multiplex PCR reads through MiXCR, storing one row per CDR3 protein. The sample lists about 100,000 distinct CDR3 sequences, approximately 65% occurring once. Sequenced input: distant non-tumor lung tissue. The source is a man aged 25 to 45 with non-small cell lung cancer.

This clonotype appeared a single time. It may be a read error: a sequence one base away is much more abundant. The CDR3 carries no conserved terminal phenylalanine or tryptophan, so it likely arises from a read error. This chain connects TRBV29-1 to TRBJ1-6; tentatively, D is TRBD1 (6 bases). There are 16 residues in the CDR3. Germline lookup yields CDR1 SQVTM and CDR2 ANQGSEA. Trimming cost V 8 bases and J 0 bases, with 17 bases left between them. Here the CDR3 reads CSSWGAKSSYNSPLHI. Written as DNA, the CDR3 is TGCAGCTCATGGGGGGCAAAAAGCTCCTATAATTCACCCCTCCACATT.

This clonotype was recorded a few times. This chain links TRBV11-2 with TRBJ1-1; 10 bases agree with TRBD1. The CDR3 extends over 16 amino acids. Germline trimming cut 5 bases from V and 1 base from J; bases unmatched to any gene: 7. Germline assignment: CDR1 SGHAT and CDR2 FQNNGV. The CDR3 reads CASSHRQGAPNTEAFF. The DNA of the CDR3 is TGTGCCAGCAGCCACAGACAGGGGGCTCCGAACACTGAAGCTTTCTTT.

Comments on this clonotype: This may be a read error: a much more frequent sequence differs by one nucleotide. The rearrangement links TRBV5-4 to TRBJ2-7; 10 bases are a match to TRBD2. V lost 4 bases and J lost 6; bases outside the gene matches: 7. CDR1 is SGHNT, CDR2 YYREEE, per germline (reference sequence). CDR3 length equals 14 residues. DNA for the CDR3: TGTGCCAGCAGCCGGGCTAGCGGGAGTGCCGAGCAGTACTTC. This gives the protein CASSRASGSAEQYF.

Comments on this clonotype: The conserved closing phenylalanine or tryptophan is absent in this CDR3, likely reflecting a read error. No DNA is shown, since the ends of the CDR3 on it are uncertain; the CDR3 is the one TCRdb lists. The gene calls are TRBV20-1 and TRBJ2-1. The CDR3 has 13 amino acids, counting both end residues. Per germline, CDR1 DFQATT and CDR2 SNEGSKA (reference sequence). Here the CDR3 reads CSARDGLSIEKFL.

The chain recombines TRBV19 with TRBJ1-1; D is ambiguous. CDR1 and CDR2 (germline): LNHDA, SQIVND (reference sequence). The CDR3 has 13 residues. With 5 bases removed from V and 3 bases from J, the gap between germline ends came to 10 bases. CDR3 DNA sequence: TGTGCCAGTAGTCTATTCGGGGACACTGAAGCTTTCTTT. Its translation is CASSLFGDTEAFF. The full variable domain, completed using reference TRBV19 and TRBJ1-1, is DGGITQSPKYLFRKEGQNVTLSCEQNLNHDAMYWYRQDPGQGLRLIYYSQIVNDFQKGDIAEGYSVSREKKESFPLTVTSAQKNPTAFYLCASSLFGDTEAFFGQGTRLTVV.

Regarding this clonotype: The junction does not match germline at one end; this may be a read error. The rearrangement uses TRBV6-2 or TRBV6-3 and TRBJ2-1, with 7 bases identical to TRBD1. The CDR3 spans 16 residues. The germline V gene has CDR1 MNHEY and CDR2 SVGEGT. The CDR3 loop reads CASSYSGEGAVNELFF. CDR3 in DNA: TGTGCCAGCAGTTACTCCGGTGAGGGGGCGGTAAATGAGCTGTTCTTC.

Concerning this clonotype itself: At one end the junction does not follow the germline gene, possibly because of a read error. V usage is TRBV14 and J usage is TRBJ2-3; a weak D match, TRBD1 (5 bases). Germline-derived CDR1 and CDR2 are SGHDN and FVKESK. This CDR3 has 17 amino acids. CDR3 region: CATSQVVGATSTDTQYF. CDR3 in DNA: TGTGCCACCAGCCAAGTGGTAGGGGCTACTAGCACAGATACGCAGTATTTT.

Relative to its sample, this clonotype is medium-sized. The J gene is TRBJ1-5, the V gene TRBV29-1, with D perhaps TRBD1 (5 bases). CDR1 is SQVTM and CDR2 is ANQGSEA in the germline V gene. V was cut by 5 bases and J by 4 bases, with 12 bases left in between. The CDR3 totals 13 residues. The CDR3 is CSVRGSQNQPQHF. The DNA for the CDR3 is TGCAGCGTTAGGGGAAGCCAGAATCAGCCCCAGCATTTT.

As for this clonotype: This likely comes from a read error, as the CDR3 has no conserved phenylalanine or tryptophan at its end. The CDR3 protein is CASSFPGRANTGELFI. CDR3 nucleotide sequence: TGTGCAAGCAGCTTCCCCGGACGGGCGAACACCGGGGAGCTGTTTATT. V gene TRBV7-9 combines with J gene TRBJ2-2; no clear D. Germline V gene sequence: CDR1 SEHNR, CDR2 FQNEAQ (reference sequence). This CDR3 contains 16 residues.

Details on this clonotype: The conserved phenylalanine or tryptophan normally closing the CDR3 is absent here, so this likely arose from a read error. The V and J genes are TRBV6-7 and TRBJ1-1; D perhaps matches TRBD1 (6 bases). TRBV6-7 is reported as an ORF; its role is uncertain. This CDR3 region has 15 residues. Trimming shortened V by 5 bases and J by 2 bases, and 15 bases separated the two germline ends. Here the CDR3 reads CASSGTDSTNTEAFL. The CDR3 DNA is TGTGCCAGCAGTGGAACGGACAGCACAAACACTGAAGCTTTCCTT.